The T cell receptor beta chain under discussion was sequenced for a study of CD8+CD57+ T cells in acquired aplastic anemia. The TCR beta profiling, which covered VDJ combination and CDR3 sequence, was carried out using genomic DNA as the template. TCRdb called the reads again in MiXCR, with one record for every CDR3 protein. Among fewer than 85,000 distinct CDR3 sequences listed, about three quarters were seen once. With 3 bases removed from V and 5 bases from J, the gap between germline ends came to 5 bases. Germline V gene lookup returns CDR1 LNHNV and CDR2 YYDKDF (reference sequence). The CDR3 has 13 residues. Before being chosen for sequencing, patients had shown CD8+CD57+ cell expansion by flow cytometry. At the time of blood sampling, patients had not yet received any therapy.

The chain joins TRBV15 to TRBJ1-6; no firm D call. This TCR was sampled from a human donor with aplastic anemia. Material: sorted CD4+, CD8+, or CD8+CD57+ T cells (not recorded which) from PBMCs. The CDR3 spells CATSRGNNSPLHF. The CDR3 DNA reads TGTGCCACCAGCAGGGGAAATAATTCACCCCTCCACTTT.